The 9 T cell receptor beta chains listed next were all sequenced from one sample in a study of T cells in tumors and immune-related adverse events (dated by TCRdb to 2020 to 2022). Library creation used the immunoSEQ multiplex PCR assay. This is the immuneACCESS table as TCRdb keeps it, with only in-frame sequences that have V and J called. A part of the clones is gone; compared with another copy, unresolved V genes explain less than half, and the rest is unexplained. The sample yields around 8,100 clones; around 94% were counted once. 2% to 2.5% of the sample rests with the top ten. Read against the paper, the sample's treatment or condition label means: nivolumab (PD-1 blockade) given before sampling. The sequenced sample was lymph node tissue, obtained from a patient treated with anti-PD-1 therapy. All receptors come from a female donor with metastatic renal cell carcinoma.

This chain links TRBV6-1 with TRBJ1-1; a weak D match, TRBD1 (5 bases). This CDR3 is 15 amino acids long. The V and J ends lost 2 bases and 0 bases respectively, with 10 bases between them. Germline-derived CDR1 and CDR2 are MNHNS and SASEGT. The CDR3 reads CASSEYGGMNTEAFF. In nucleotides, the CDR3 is TGTGCCAGCAGTGAATACGGGGGTATGAACACTGAAGCTTTCTTT.

CDR3 bases: TGTGCCAGCTCACCGGGTGAGGCGGGGGCACGGAACACTGAAGCTTTCTTT. Its protein product is CASSPGEAGARNTEAFF. The rearrangement uses TRBV18 and TRBJ1-1; the D gene is possibly TRBD1 (6 bases). Deletions cut 3 bases from V and 1 base from J, with 18 bases between. CDR3 length: 17 amino acids. CDR1 KGHSH and CDR2 LQKENI come from the germline V gene.

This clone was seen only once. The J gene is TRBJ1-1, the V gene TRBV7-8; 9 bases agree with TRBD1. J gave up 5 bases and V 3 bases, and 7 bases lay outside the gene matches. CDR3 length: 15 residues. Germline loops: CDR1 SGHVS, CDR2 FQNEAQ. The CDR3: CASSFRQGVRTEAFF. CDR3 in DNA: TGTGCCAGCAGCTTCAGACAGGGGGTAAGAACTGAAGCTTTCTTT. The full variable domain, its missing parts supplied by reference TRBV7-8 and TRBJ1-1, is GAGVSQSPRYKVAKRGQDVALRCDPISGHVSLFWYQQALGQGPEFLTYFQNEAQLDKSGLPSDRFFAERPEGSVSTLKIQRTQQEDSAVYLCASSFRQGVRTEAFFGQGTRLTVV.

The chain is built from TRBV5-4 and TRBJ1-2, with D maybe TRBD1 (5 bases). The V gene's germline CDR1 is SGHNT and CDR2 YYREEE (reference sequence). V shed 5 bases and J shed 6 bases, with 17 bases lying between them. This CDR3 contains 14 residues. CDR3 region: CASRQNAGPNGYTF. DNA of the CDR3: TGTGCCAGCAGACAGAATGCGGGGCCTAATGGCTACACCTTC.

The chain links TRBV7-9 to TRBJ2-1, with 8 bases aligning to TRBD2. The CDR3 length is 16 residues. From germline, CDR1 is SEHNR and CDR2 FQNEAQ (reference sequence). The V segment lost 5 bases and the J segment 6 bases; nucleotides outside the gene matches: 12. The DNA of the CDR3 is TGTGCCAGCAGCCCCCGTCCCGGGACTAGACTCAATGAGCAGTTCTTC. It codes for CASSPRPGTRLNEQFF.

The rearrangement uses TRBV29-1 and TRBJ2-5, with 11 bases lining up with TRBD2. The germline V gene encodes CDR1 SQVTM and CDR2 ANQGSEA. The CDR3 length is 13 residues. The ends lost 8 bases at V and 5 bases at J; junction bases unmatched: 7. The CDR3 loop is CSISGGARETQYF. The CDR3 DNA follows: TGCAGCATTAGCGGGGGGGCCAGGGAGACCCAGTACTTC.

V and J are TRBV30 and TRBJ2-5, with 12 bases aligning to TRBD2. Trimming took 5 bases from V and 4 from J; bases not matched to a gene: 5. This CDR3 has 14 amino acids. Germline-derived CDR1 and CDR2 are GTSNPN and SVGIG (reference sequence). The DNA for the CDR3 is TGTGCCTGGGGCCGACTAGCGGGGGTAGAGACCCAGTACTTC. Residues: CAWGRLAGVETQYF. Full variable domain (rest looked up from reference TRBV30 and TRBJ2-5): SQTIHQWPATLVQPVGSPLSLECTVEGTSNPNLYWYRQAAGRGLQLLFYSVGIGQISSEVPQNLSASRPQDRQFILSSKKLLLSDSGFYLCAWGRLAGVETQYFGPGTRLLVL.

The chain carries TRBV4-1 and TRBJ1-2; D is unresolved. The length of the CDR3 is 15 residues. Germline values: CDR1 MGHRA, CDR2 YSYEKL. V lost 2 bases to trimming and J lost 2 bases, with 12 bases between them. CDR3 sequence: CASSQTPPGNYGYTF. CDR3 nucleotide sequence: TGCGCCAGCAGCCAAACCCCCCCAGGAAACTATGGCTACACCTTC.

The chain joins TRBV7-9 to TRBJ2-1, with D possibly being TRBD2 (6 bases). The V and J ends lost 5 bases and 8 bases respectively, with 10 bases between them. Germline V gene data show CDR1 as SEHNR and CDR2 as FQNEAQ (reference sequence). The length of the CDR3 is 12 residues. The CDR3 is CASSGGFDEQFF. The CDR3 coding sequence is TGTGCCAGCAGCGGAGGGTTTGATGAGCAGTTCTTC. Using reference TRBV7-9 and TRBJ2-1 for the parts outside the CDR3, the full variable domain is DTGVSQNPRHKITKRGQNVTFRCDPISEHNRLYWYRQTLGQGPEFLTYFQNEAQLEKSRLLSDRFSAERPKGSFSTLEIQRTEQGDSAMYLCASSGGFDEQFFGPGTRLTVL.